Listed below are T cell receptor beta chains from one sample, sequenced in a study of cytomegalovirus exposure and HLA in healthy donors. Sequenced by immunoSEQ multiplex PCR; TCRdb stores in-frame clones only, minus some. Found here are some 70,000 clones, 75% to 85% of them singletons; the top ten hold around 7%. Sequencing used PBMCs. Every receptor here comes from a human donor in good health. CDR3s include the opening cysteine and the closing phenylalanine or tryptophan. A D gene is named only where the DNA matches it firmly. The size entry is marked missing in some rows and otherwise reads once, few, many or a size class.

clone size: -; D gene: TRBD2; V gene: TRBV9; J gene: TRBJ2-5; CDR3 DNA: TGTGCCAGCAGCGCTGGATTGTACGGGGGGGCGGAGGAGACCCAGTACTTC; CDR3 protein: CASSAGLYGGAEETQYF
clone size: -; D gene: -; V gene: TRBV5-4; J gene: TRBJ2-5; CDR3 DNA: TGTGCCAGCAGCTTGCAAGTGACGGGCCAAGAGACCCAGTACTTC; CDR3 protein: CASSLQVTGQETQYF
clone size: few; D gene: -; V gene: TRBV7-8; J gene: TRBJ2-1; CDR3 DNA: TGTGCCAGCAGCAAAGGGGTGGGGGCTCGAGTGGGCTCCTACAATGAGCAGTTCTTC; CDR3 protein: CASSKGVGARVGSYNEQFF
clone size: once; D gene: -; V gene: TRBV6-1; J gene: TRBJ1-5; CDR3 DNA: TGTGCCAGCAGTGAAGCGCCCCAGGGTCAGCCCCAGCATTTT; CDR3 protein: CASSEAPQGQPQHF
clone size: -; D gene: -; V gene: TRBV10-1; J gene: TRBJ2-7; CDR3 DNA: TGCGCCAGCAGTGACACGGTAGCGCGGGAGCAGTACTTC; CDR3 protein: CASSDTVAREQYF
clone size: -; D gene: TRBD2; V gene: TRBV7-6; J gene: TRBJ2-5; CDR3 DNA: TGTGCCAGCAGCTTAGGGCTAGCGGGCTCCGGTGGGGAGACCCAGTACTTC; CDR3 protein: CASSLGLAGSGGETQYF
clone size: -; D gene: -; V gene: TRBV28; J gene: TRBJ2-2; CDR3 DNA: TGTGCCAGCAGTCGACAGAACACCGGGGAGCTGTTTTTT; CDR3 protein: CASSRQNTGELFF
clone size: -; D gene: TRBD2; V gene: TRBV29-1; J gene: TRBJ2-5; CDR3 DNA: TGCAGCGTTGAGCCCCCTAGCGGGGGGTACCAAGAGACCCAGTACTTC; CDR3 protein: CSVEPPSGGYQETQYF
clone size: -; D gene: -; V gene: TRBV25-1; J gene: TRBJ1-4; CDR3 DNA: TGTGCCAGCAGTGAAGGAGCAACTAATGAAAAACTGTTTTTT; CDR3 protein: CASSEGATNEKLFF
clone size: -; D gene: TRBD2; V gene: TRBV28; J gene: TRBJ2-1; CDR3 DNA: TGTGCCAGCAGTAAGGGACTAGTGGGGGGGCCTCTCGAGTTCTTC; CDR3 protein: CASSKGLVGGPLEFF
clone size: -; D gene: -; V gene: TRBV5-6; J gene: TRBJ2-7; CDR3 DNA: TGTGCCAGCAGCTTGGTCCTAGAAATACCTCCGAAAAGGCAGTACTTC; CDR3 protein: CASSLVLEIPPKRQYF
clone size: -; D gene: TRBD1; V gene: TRBV29-1; J gene: TRBJ1-1; CDR3 DNA: TGCAGCGTGCAACAGGGGGCGATGAACACTGAAGCTTTCTTT; CDR3 protein: CSVQQGAMNTEAFF
clone size: -; D gene: -; V gene: TRBV28; J gene: TRBJ1-1; CDR3 DNA: TGTGCCAGCAGTATATTGGCCCTCGGGGTTATGAACACTGAAGCTTTCTTT; CDR3 protein: CASSILALGVMNTEAFF
clone size: -; D gene: -; V gene: TRBV11-2; J gene: TRBJ2-7; CDR3 DNA: TGTGCCAGCAGCCGCCCTGGACAGATTCAAGGGTACGAGCAGTACTTC; CDR3 protein: CASSRPGQIQGYEQYF
clone size: -; D gene: TRBD2; V gene: TRBV5-1; J gene: TRBJ2-3; CDR3 DNA: TGCGCCAGTTTTACCGGGACTACCACAGATACGCAGTATTTT; CDR3 protein: CASFTGTTTDTQYF
clone size: -; D gene: -; V gene: TRBV10-3; J gene: TRBJ2-5; CDR3 DNA: TGTGCCATCAGGGCGGGGTCCGGCAACCAAGAGACCCAGTACTTC; CDR3 protein: CAIRAGSGNQETQYF
clone size: -; D gene: -; V gene: TRBV7-2; J gene: TRBJ1-1; CDR3 DNA: TGTGCCAGCACAGCAGGGTCCTCCCGGGAAGCTTTCTTT; CDR3 protein: CASTAGSSREAFF
clone size: -; D gene: TRBD1; V gene: TRBV14; J gene: TRBJ1-5; CDR3 DNA: TGTGCCAGCAGCCAAGAGGTTGGGACAGGGTCTCAGCCCCAGCATTTT; CDR3 protein: CASSQEVGTGSQPQHF
clone size: -; D gene: TRBD1; V gene: TRBV6-1; J gene: TRBJ1-2; CDR3 DNA: TGTGCCAGCAGTGAAGTGGGTAGGGGGCGAGGCTACACCTTC; CDR3 protein: CASSEVGRGRGYTF
clone size: -; D gene: -; V gene: TRBV6-1; J gene: TRBJ2-3; CDR3 DNA: TGTGCCAGCCTAAAGTCGGGCACAGATACGCAGTATTTT; CDR3 protein: CASLKSGTDTQYF
clone size: -; D gene: -; V gene: TRBV10-3; J gene: TRBJ1-1; CDR3 DNA: TGTGCCATCAGTGAGTCCCATACTCCCTTTATCGGTGAAGCTTTCTTT; CDR3 protein: CAISESHTPFIGEAFF
clone size: once; D gene: -; V gene: TRBV2; J gene: TRBJ2-7; CDR3 DNA: TGTGCCAGCAGTGTGGAGGCAATCTACGAGCAGTACTTC; CDR3 protein: CASSVEAIYEQYF
clone size: -; D gene: TRBD1; V gene: TRBV2; J gene: TRBJ1-2; CDR3 DNA: TGTGCCAGCAGTGAAATTAGGGACAGAAGTAGCTATGGCTACACCTTC; CDR3 protein: CASSEIRDRSSYGYTF
clone size: few; D gene: TRBD1; V gene: TRBV9; J gene: TRBJ1-1; CDR3 DNA: TGTGCCAGCAGCGTAGGTTCAGGGGGCCCCATCTTCTTT; CDR3 protein: CASSVGSGGPIFF
clone size: -; D gene: -; V gene: TRBV29-1; J gene: TRBJ1-1; CDR3 DNA: TGCAGCGTTGAAGTTTCCGGAGGGAGCACTGAAGCTTTCTTT; CDR3 protein: CSVEVSGGSTEAFF
clone size: -; D gene: -; V gene: TRBV4-3; J gene: TRBJ2-7; CDR3 DNA: TGCGCCAGCAGCCAAGTCGGGAGTAGGGTCCACGAGCAGTACTTC; CDR3 protein: CASSQVGSRVHEQYF
clone size: -; D gene: TRBD2; V gene: TRBV14; J gene: TRBJ2-5; CDR3 DNA: TGTGCCAGCAGCCAAATGACTAGCGGTTTCCAAGAGACCCAGTACTTC; CDR3 protein: CASSQMTSGFQETQYF
clone size: -; D gene: -; V gene: TRBV14; J gene: TRBJ2-2; CDR3 DNA: TGTGCCAGCAGCCAAGTGGGAGGGAACACCGGGGAGCTGTTTTTT; CDR3 protein: CASSQVGGNTGELFF
clone size: -; D gene: TRBD1; V gene: TRBV6-5; J gene: TRBJ2-3; CDR3 DNA: TGTGCCAGCAGCCCGGACAGGGCCCCAGATACGCAGTATTTT; CDR3 protein: CASSPDRAPDTQYF
clone size: -; D gene: TRBD1; V gene: TRBV27; J gene: TRBJ2-3; CDR3 DNA: TGTGCCACCTGCAAACAGGGGGCTTGGTCAGATACGCAGTATTTT; CDR3 protein: CATCKQGAWSDTQYF
clone size: -; D gene: TRBD2; V gene: TRBV29-1; J gene: TRBJ2-5; CDR3 DNA: TGCAGCGAAGGACTAGGGTGGGAGACCCAGTACTTC; CDR3 protein: CSEGLGWETQYF
clone size: -; D gene: -; V gene: TRBV5-1; J gene: TRBJ1-6; CDR3 DNA: TGCGCCAGCAGCTTGGACAGTAATTCACCCCTCCACTTT; CDR3 protein: CASSLDSNSPLHF
clone size: -; D gene: -; V gene: TRBV1; J gene: TRBJ1-4; CDR3 DNA: TGCACCAGCAGCCATGGGGGACACCAAAATGAAAAACTGTTTTTT; CDR3 protein: CTSSHGGHQNEKLFF
clone size: few; D gene: -; V gene: TRBV19; J gene: TRBJ1-2; CDR3 DNA: TGTGCCAGCTCGCGGGGGGACTATGGCTACACCTTC; CDR3 protein: CASSRGDYGYTF
clone size: -; D gene: TRBD2; V gene: TRBV6-5; J gene: TRBJ2-3; CDR3 DNA: TGTGCCAGCAGTACCTCGGGGGGGCTCACAGATACGCAGTATTTT; CDR3 protein: CASSTSGGLTDTQYF
clone size: -; D gene: -; V gene: TRBV6-1; J gene: TRBJ1-5; CDR3 DNA: TGTGCCAGCAGTGAAAGGAGCACTCAGCCCCAGCATTTT; CDR3 protein: CASSERSTQPQHF
clone size: -; D gene: -; V gene: TRBV14; J gene: TRBJ2-1; CDR3 DNA: TGTGCCAGCAGCCAAGTTGCGGGGACCTACAATGAGCAGTTCTTC; CDR3 protein: CASSQVAGTYNEQFF
clone size: -; D gene: -; V gene: TRBV19; J gene: TRBJ2-5; CDR3 DNA: TGTGCCAGTAGTATGGGCTTTGGGGAGACCCAGTACTTC; CDR3 protein: CASSMGFGETQYF
clone size: -; D gene: TRBD2; V gene: TRBV2; J gene: TRBJ2-1; CDR3 DNA: TGTGCCAGCAGTGAGTTAGCGGGGGCTATTGAGCAGTTCTTC; CDR3 protein: CASSELAGAIEQFF
clone size: -; D gene: -; V gene: TRBV9; J gene: TRBJ2-3; CDR3 DNA: TGTGCCAGCAGCGTAGTCCCTAGCTCCTCGGATACGCAGTATTTT; CDR3 protein: CASSVVPSSSDTQYF
clone size: -; D gene: TRBD1; V gene: TRBV27; J gene: TRBJ1-1; CDR3 DNA: TGTGCCAGCAGTTTCTCCAACGTCCCGGGACAGGGTTGGGGCACTGAAGCTTTCTTT; CDR3 protein: CASSFSNVPGQGWGTEAFF
clone size: -; D gene: -; V gene: TRBV9; J gene: TRBJ1-1; CDR3 DNA: TGTGCCAGCAGCCCATTCAGGAACACTGAAGCTTTCTTT; CDR3 protein: CASSPFRNTEAFF
clone size: few; D gene: -; V gene: TRBV6-1; J gene: TRBJ1-4; CDR3 DNA: TGTGCCAGCAGTGAACGAGTTTTGGCAACTAATGAAAAACTGTTTTTT; CDR3 protein: CASSERVLATNEKLFF
clone size: few; D gene: -; V gene: TRBV14; J gene: TRBJ1-5; CDR3 DNA: TGTGCCAGCAGCCAAAATTTCGGGCAGCCCCAGCATTTT; CDR3 protein: CASSQNFGQPQHF
clone size: once; D gene: -; V gene: TRBV9; J gene: TRBJ1-2; CDR3 DNA: TGTGCCAGCAGCGTAGCGGACGGAGGATTATTCGATGGCTACACCTTC; CDR3 protein: CASSVADGGLFDGYTF
clone size: -; D gene: -; V gene: TRBV19; J gene: TRBJ2-5; CDR3 DNA: TGTGCCAGTAGGGAGGGAACAGCTGGGGCAGAGACCCAGTACTTC; CDR3 protein: CASREGTAGAETQYF
clone size: -; D gene: -; V gene: TRBV18; J gene: TRBJ2-1; CDR3 DNA: TGTGCCAGCTCACCACAGGGGCTCTACAATGAGCAGTTCTTC; CDR3 protein: CASSPQGLYNEQFF
clone size: -; D gene: TRBD2; V gene: TRBV5-1; J gene: TRBJ2-3; CDR3 DNA: TGCGCCAGCACCCCCAGCGGGGGGGCCGGCACAGATACGCAGTATTTT; CDR3 protein: CASTPSGGAGTDTQYF
clone size: -; D gene: TRBD2; V gene: TRBV7-9; J gene: TRBJ2-7; CDR3 DNA: TGTTCCAGCAGCTCCACTAGCGGGGGTTACGAGCAGTACTTC; CDR3 protein: CSSSSTSGGYEQYF
clone size: -; D gene: TRBD2; V gene: TRBV13; J gene: TRBJ2-5; CDR3 DNA: TGTGCCAGCAGCTTAGAACGGGGGGGCGGAGAGACCCAGTACTTC; CDR3 protein: CASSLERGGGETQYF
clone size: few; D gene: -; V gene: TRBV30; J gene: TRBJ1-5; CDR3 DNA: TGTGCCAATACCTTAGGAGGTTACAATCAGCCCCAGCATTTT; CDR3 protein: CANTLGGYNQPQHF
clone size: -; D gene: TRBD1; V gene: TRBV6-1; J gene: TRBJ2-7; CDR3 DNA: TGTGCCAGCAGTGAAACGCAGGGGGACTACGAGCAGTACTTC; CDR3 protein: CASSETQGDYEQYF